This TCR beta chain was retrieved from a study of cytomegalovirus exposure and HLA in healthy donors. Study overall: The roughly 120 validation repertoires were reported in a later analysis to have been generated on the same platform as the roughly 700 first-cohort repertoires.

This CDR3 comprises 16 residues. Germline V gives CDR1 SGHRS, CDR2 YFSETQ. After removal of 4 bases from V and 0 bases from J, the junction contained 6 bases not matched to a gene. The donors were members of the validation cohort comprising over a hundred subjects, separate from the roughly 670-subject first cohort. Clones were sequenced by immunoSEQ multiplex PCR, and TCRdb holds only the in-frame ones, with some missing. Of about 130,000 clones in the sample, roughly nine tenths were seen once. Study-level points and caveats: Cytomegalovirus association was assigned to more than 150 TCR beta chains.

About this clone itself: Its antigen is currently unknown.

The sample was PBMCs. V is TRBV5-1 and J is TRBJ2-1; 8 nucleotides match TRBD2. This receptor was taken from a woman between 18 and 29 years old in good health and CMV-seronegative. In DNA form, the CDR3 reads TGCGCCAGCAGCCCTCGGGAGGGGAGCTCCTACAATGAGCAGTTCTTC. Translating it yields CASSPREGSSYNEQFF.